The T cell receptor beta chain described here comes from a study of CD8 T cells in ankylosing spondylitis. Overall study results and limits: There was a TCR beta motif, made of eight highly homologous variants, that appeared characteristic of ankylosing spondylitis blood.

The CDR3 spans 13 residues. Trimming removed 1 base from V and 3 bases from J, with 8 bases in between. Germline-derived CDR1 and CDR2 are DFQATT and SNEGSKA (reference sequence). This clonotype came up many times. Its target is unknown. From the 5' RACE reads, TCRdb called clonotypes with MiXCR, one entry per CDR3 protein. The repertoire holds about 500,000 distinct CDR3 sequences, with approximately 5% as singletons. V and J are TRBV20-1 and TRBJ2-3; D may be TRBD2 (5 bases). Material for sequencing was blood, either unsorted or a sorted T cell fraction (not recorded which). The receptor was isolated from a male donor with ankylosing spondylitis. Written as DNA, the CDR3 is TGCAGTGCTAGAGGACGGGGTACAGATACGCAGTATTTT. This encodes CSARGRGTDTQYF.